Listed below are T cell receptor beta chains from one sample, sequenced in a study of T cell responses to AZD1222 COVID-19 vaccine. Using immunoSEQ multiplex PCR, the repertoire was profiled, and TCRdb retains in-frame clones only, with some absent. The sample lists about 130,000 clones; just over 85% were seen once. Here the sequenced sample was peripheral blood, taken on day 0 of AZD1222 vaccination. The receptors derive from an adult in good health. CDR3s include the opening cysteine and the closing phenylalanine or tryptophan. The D gene is left open where the match is weak. Clone size, where shown, is once, few, many, or a class for clones that have expanded.

J	V	D	size	DNA	CDR3
TRBJ2-1	TRBV11-2	.	.	TGTGCCAGCAGCCGCGGTGGAGACATCTACAATGAGCAGTTCTTC	CASSRGGDIYNEQFF
TRBJ1-2	TRBV12-3/TRBV12-4	.	.	TGTGCCAGCAGCCTAGGGATCGACTATGGCTACACCTTC	CASSLGIDYGYTF
TRBJ1-1	TRBV4-3	.	.	TGCGCCAGCGGGACCTGGGTTGGCACTGGGACTGAAGCTTTCTTT	CASGTWVGTGTEAFF
TRBJ2-6	TRBV10-3	TRBD1	.	TGTGCCATCACAGGACAGGCCGGCTCTGGGGCCAACGTCCTGACTTTC	CAITGQAGSGANVLTF
TRBJ2-1	TRBV19	TRBD2	.	TGTGCCAGTAGTGCGGGGGGGCGTAATGAGCAGTTCTTC	CASSAGGRNEQFF
TRBJ2-5	TRBV6-5	.	.	TGTGCCAGCAGTTACGGGGGGGCTGGAGAGACCCAGTACTTC	CASSYGGAGETQYF
TRBJ2-7	TRBV7-3	.	.	TGTGCCAGCAGCTCCCCCGGTATAAGGGAACCTAGCCACGAGCAGTACTTC	CASSSPGIREPSHEQYF
TRBJ1-6	TRBV7-2	TRBD1	.	TGTGCCAGCAGCCTACAGGGGATACATAATTCACCCCTCCACTTT	CASSLQGIHNSPLHF
TRBJ1-2	TRBV5-5	.	.	TGTGCCAGCAGCCCACAGGGTCTAAGGGGCTACACCTTC	CASSPQGLRGYTF
TRBJ1-3	TRBV7-8	.	.	TGTGCCAGCAGCCCGCGGACAGCTGGAAACACCATATATTTT	CASSPRTAGNTIYF
TRBJ2-3	TRBV29-1	TRBD1	.	TGCAGCGTTGTGGGCAGGGGGCGCCTTGCAGATACGCAGTATTTT	CSVVGRGRLADTQYF
TRBJ2-3	TRBV5-1	TRBD2	.	TGCGCCAGCAGCCAGGGACTAGCGGGGCGCACAGATACGCAGTATTTT	CASSQGLAGRTDTQYF
TRBJ1-2	TRBV4-3	TRBD1	.	TGCGCCAGCAGCCAAGGGGGGGGACAGGCCTATGGCTACACCTTC	CASSQGGGQAYGYTF
TRBJ2-4	TRBV5-1	.	.	TGCGCCAGCAGCTTCAGAGGGGGTGGTTCCAAAAACATTCAGTACTTC	CASSFRGGGSKNIQYF
TRBJ1-4	TRBV4-1	.	few	TGCGCCAGCAGCCAGAGGGCCGGGAATGAAAAACTGTTTTTT	CASSQRAGNEKLFF
TRBJ1-1	TRBV10-3	.	.	TGTGCCATCAGGCCTAGGGAGAACACTGAAGCTTTCTTT	CAIRPRENTEAFF
TRBJ1-1	TRBV6-2/TRBV6-3	.	.	TGTGCCAGCAGCCGACGCATAGGACATGGGAACACTGAAGCTTTCTTT	CASSRRIGHGNTEAFF
TRBJ2-3	TRBV12-3/TRBV12-4	.	once	TGTGCCAGCAGTTTAGCGGGGGTAGATACGCAGTATTTT	CASSLAGVDTQYF
TRBJ1-1	TRBV12-3/TRBV12-4	.	.	TGTGCCAGCAGTCCCCTCGCCGGTGAAGCTTTCTTT	CASSPLAGEAFF
TRBJ1-1	TRBV7-8	TRBD1	.	TGTGCCAGCAGCTTAGTTAACCCACAGGGGGCCACTGAAGCTTTCTTT	CASSLVNPQGATEAFF
TRBJ2-1	TRBV5-1	.	.	TGCGCCAGCAGCTTGGCTTTGGAAGTTAATGAGCAGTTCTTC	CASSLALEVNEQFF
TRBJ1-5	TRBV23-1	.	.	TGCGCCAGCAGACCACAGGCGTATAGCAATCAGCCCCAGCATTTT	CASRPQAYSNQPQHF
TRBJ1-2	TRBV19	TRBD1	.	TGTGCCAGTACCGACAGGGCGTCGGGCTACACCTTC	CASTDRASGYTF
TRBJ2-4	TRBV27	.	.	TGTGCCAGCAGTTTATTGAGGGAGATAGCCAAAAACATTCAGTACTTC	CASSLLREIAKNIQYF
TRBJ2-5	TRBV4-1	.	.	TGCGCCAGCAGCCCGCAAACGCTAGCAGGGTCAGAGACCCAGTACTTC	CASSPQTLAGSETQYF
TRBJ1-2	TRBV19	.	.	TGTGCCACGGCGGAGGACCGGATCGGAGCCTACACCTTC	CATAEDRIGAYTF
TRBJ1-4	TRBV21-1	.	.	TGTGCCAGCAGCAAAGGGACAGCAACTAATGAAAAACTGTTTTTT	CASSKGTATNEKLFF
TRBJ1-3	TRBV29-1	TRBD1	.	TGCAGCGTTGCACAGGGGGCTTCCTCTGGAAACACCATATATTTT	CSVAQGASSGNTIYF
TRBJ2-7	TRBV7-2	TRBD1	.	TGTGCCAGCAGATCAACCGGGACAGGGGCCTACGAGCAGTACTTC	CASRSTGTGAYEQYF
TRBJ1-6	TRBV4-3	.	.	TGCGCCAGCAGCCAAGATCTGGGTTTAGATTCACCCCTCCACTTT	CASSQDLGLDSPLHF
TRBJ1-1	TRBV7-9	.	.	TGTGCCAGCAGCAATGGGAACACTGAAGCTTTCTTT	CASSNGNTEAFF
TRBJ2-7	TRBV10-3	TRBD1	.	TGTGCCACCAGTACTGGGCAGGGGGCCAACTACGAGCAGTACTTC	CATSTGQGANYEQYF
TRBJ1-5	TRBV19	TRBD1	.	TGTGCCAGTAGTGACCGACAGGGGAACAATCAGCCCCAGCATTTT	CASSDRQGNNQPQHF
TRBJ2-7	TRBV21-1	.	.	TGTGCCAGCAGCCTCATATGCCTTGGGAGCGCGGCCTACGAGCAGTACTTC	CASSLICLGSAAYEQYF